Listed below are T cell receptor beta chains from one sample, sequenced in a study of shared clonotypes between healthy human individuals. Assay used: immunoSEQ multiplex PCR; TCRdb lists only in-frame clones, some missing. Of about a million clones listed, approximately 76% were seen once; the top ten hold about 1.4%. Sequencing input: memory CD4+ T cells sorted from blood. The receptors shown here come from a man younger than 30 in good health. Each CDR3 is given without its conserved first and last residue.

j_gene: TRBJ2-2
v_gene: TRBV6-1
CDR3aa: ASSGSRGDALNTGELF

j_gene: NA
v_gene: TRBV10-3
CDR3aa: AIREPQGYEQY

j_gene: TRBJ2-5
v_gene: TRBV5-6
CDR3aa: ASSLSGSNQETQY

j_gene: TRBJ1-2
v_gene: TRBV6-1
CDR3aa: ASTLAALRGYT

j_gene: TRBJ1-2
v_gene: TRBV7-8
CDR3aa: ASSIQPEDYGYT

j_gene: TRBJ1-5
v_gene: TRBV18
CDR3aa: ASSPVLLSGTNQPQH

j_gene: TRBJ2-1
v_gene: TRBV11-2
CDR3aa: ASSLSMGSNEQF

j_gene: TRBJ2-3
v_gene: TRBV10-1
CDR3aa: ASSEVGGGTDTQY

j_gene: TRBJ2-7
v_gene: TRBV28
CDR3aa: ATFAGSSNYEQY

j_gene: TRBJ2-3
v_gene: TRBV11-3
CDR3aa: ASSLGAENTDTQY

j_gene: TRBJ1-1
v_gene: TRBV5-1
CDR3aa: ASGSGTGGTEAF

j_gene: TRBJ2-2
v_gene: TRBV10-2
CDR3aa: ASRLQSTGELF